The TCR beta chain under discussion was sequenced for a study of control samples from healthy donors and cancer patients. V lost 6 bases and J 5 bases, leaving 8 bases between the germline ends. Germline values: CDR1 MNHEY, CDR2 SVGAGI. CDR3 length equals 11 residues. TCRdb keeps only in-frame clones here, not all; method: immunoSEQ multiplex PCR. The repertoire consists of around 200,000 clones, with approximately 92% occurring once and the leading ten covering roughly 1.6%. This receptor was taken from a man aged 18 to 30 in good health. Sequencing was performed on blood. The chain is built from TRBV6-5 and TRBJ2-7; D may be TRBD2 (6 bases). CDR3 DNA: TGTGCCAGCAGCGGGGGAGACGAGCAGTACTTC. Its protein product is CASSGGDEQYF.